One and the same sample provided the 20 T cell receptor beta chains below, sequenced in a study of T cell clonality in common variable immunodeficiency. The table came from immunoSEQ multiplex PCR; TCRdb's copy has only in-frame clones and leaves some out. The sample contains approximately 51,000 clones, none of them singletons. The sequencing sample was made of peripheral blood mononuclear cells. Receptor source: a person between 18 and 70 years old in good health.

This clone has at least ten counts. The read halts 3 residues ahead of the CDR3 end, with the missing end drawn from the germline J gene. This chain connects TRBV6-2 or TRBV6-3 to TRBJ1-1; D perhaps matches TRBD1 (5 bases). The ends were cut back, 0 bases at V and 7 bases at J, with 18 bases in the middle. The CDR3 spans 16 residues. CDR1 is MNHEY, CDR2 SVGEGT, per germline. CDR3 DNA (partial): TGTGCCAGCAGTTACTCGAAGGGGCTTTTGGGAAATGAA. As protein: CASSYSKGLLGNE. The CDR3, in full, reads CASSYSKGLLGNEAFF.

There are many counts of this clone. The DNA ends 3 residues before the CDR3 does, and the rest of the CDR3 is filled in from the germline J gene. The V gene is TRBV19, the J gene TRBJ2-1; no clear D. The CDR3 length is 11 residues. The germline CDR1 and CDR2 sequences are LNHDA and SQIVND (reference sequence). Trimming left V 7 bases short and J 7 bases short, with 8 bases between. The CDR3 here is CASTLGNEQFF. The sequenced CDR3 bases are TGTGCCAGTACCCTCGGGAATGAG.

This clone occurred many times. The read stops 3 residues short of the end of the CDR3; the missing end is completed from the germline J gene. This chain joins TRBV15 and TRBJ1-2; a weak D match, TRBD1 (6 bases). Trimming left V 0 bases short and J 1 base short, with 6 bases between. Germline V lookup: CDR1 LNHNV, CDR2 YYDKDF (reference sequence). CDR3 size: 14 residues. The sequenced CDR3 bases are TGTGCCACCAGCAGAGAAGGGGGTAACTATGGC. This translates into CATSREGGNYG. The CDR3 reads in full as CATSREGGNYGYTF.

This clone was picked up many times. The DNA ends 3 residues before the CDR3 does, and the rest of the CDR3 is filled in from the germline J gene. The V gene is TRBV29-1, the J gene TRBJ2-2, with D perhaps TRBD1 (5 bases). The CDR3 extends over 14 amino acids. Germline-derived CDR1 and CDR2 are SQVTM and ANQGSEA. This chain's CDR3 is CSVSKQATNEKLFF. The sequenced part of the CDR3 DNA is TGCAGCGTTTCCAAACAGGCAACTAATGAAAAG.

This clone appeared many times. Read sequence stops 3 residues before the CDR3 end, and the germline J gene provides the missing end. The chain employs TRBV6-2 or TRBV6-3 and TRBJ2-1; 7 nucleotides line up with TRBD1. With 2 bases clipped from V and 4 bases from J, the junction kept 8 bases outside the gene matches. Per germline, CDR1 MNHEY and CDR2 SVGEGT. The CDR3 runs 16 residues. CDR3 bases read: TGTGCCAGCAGTTACCTTGGACAGGAGTCTTACAATGAG. It translates to CASSYLGQESYNE. Given in full, the CDR3 is CASSYLGQESYNEQFF.

This clone was seen at least ten times. The CDR3 end falls 3 residues outside the read, so it is completed with the germline J gene. The J gene is TRBJ1-2, the V gene TRBV10-3, with 7 nucleotides matching TRBD1. Unmatched junction bases numbered 7, after V lost 10 bases and J lost 2 bases. The CDR3 covers 13 residues. The germline V gene has CDR1 ENHRY and CDR2 SYGVKD. Partial CDR3 DNA: TGTGCCACTAGGACAGGTCCCAACTATGGC. It is translated as CATRTGPNYG. The whole CDR3 is CATRTGPNYGYTF.

This clone has more than one count but fewer than ten. The read gets to within 3 residues of the CDR3 end, and the germline J gene fills in the rest. This rearrangement joins TRBV6-1 to TRBJ1-2; D gene unclear. Germline-derived CDR1 and CDR2 are MNHNS and SASEGT. CDR3 size: 13 residues. The CDR3 bases that were read are TGTGCCAGCAGTGCCGTTGATTCCTACGAC. This gives the protein CASSAVDSYD. The whole CDR3 region reads CASSAVDSYDYTF.

This clone was seen repeatedly, ten times or more. The read is 3 residues too short to cover the CDR3 end, so that end is filled in from the germline J gene. This sequence joins TRBV5-4 and TRBJ1-5, with no clear D. Germline V gene data show CDR1 as SGHNT and CDR2 as YYREEE (reference sequence). This CDR3 spans 12 amino acids. V lost 0 bases and J 9 bases, leaving 7 bases between the germline ends. The DNA read from the CDR3 is TGTGCCAGCAGCTTGGCCGAAGGGCCC. Encoded protein: CASSLAEGP. The complete CDR3 sequence is CASSLAEGPQHF.

This clone was detected many times. The sequenced fragment ends 3 residues before the CDR3 boundary, so the rest is inferred from the germline J gene. V and J are TRBV30 and TRBJ2-1; the match to TRBD1 covers 8 bases. Germline V CDR1 and CDR2: GTSNPN, SVGIG (reference sequence). The CDR3 consists of 12 residues. Germline trimming cut 8 bases from V and 7 bases from J; bases unmatched to any gene: 7. The CDR3 sequence is CAHGQGLNEQFF. The CDR3 DNA, read in part, is TGTGCCCATGGACAGGGTTTGAATGAG.

At least ten counts were recorded for this clone. The sequence runs out 3 residues before the end of the CDR3; the remainder is reconstructed from the germline J gene. This rearrangement joins TRBV10-3 to TRBJ2-3; D unclear. Germline-derived CDR1 and CDR2 are ENHRY and SYGVKD. The CDR3 extends over 12 amino acids. The sequenced CDR3 bases are TGTGCCACCGCGACAAAACAAGAGACG. Amino acid sequence: CATATKQET. The whole CDR3 protein reads CATATKQETQYF.

This clone showed up many times. The chain's CDR3 is CASSYSAAYNEQFF. CDR3 DNA, as far as it was read: TGTGCCAGCAGTTACTCGGCAGCCTACAATGAG. The V call is TRBV6-2 or TRBV6-3, the J call TRBJ2-1, with no clear D. The observed sequence ends 3 residues before the CDR3 terminus, with the missing tail filled in from the germline J gene. CDR1 is MNHEY, CDR2 SVGEGT, per germline. The CDR3 runs 14 residues. V was shortened by 0 bases and J by 2 bases, with 5 bases between the two germline ends.

This clone was found many times. The read ends 3 residues before the CDR3 terminus; that terminus is restored from the germline J gene. The chain uses TRBV5-1 and TRBJ2-7; 8 bases are a match to TRBD2. CDR3 length: 15 amino acids. Trimming at V came to 0 bases and at J to 0 bases, leaving 2 bases not matched to a gene. CDR1 and CDR2 (germline): SGHRS, YFSETQ. CDR3 bases read: TGCGCCAGCAGCTTGGAGAGCGGGGGCTCCTACGAG. It translates to CASSLESGGSYE. The entire CDR3 is CASSLESGGSYEQYF.

At least ten counts were recorded for this clone. The read comes to an end 3 residues before the CDR3 does, leaving the germline J gene to fill in the end. The V call is TRBV2, the J call TRBJ2-2, with 8 bases aligning to TRBD2. V shed 5 bases, J shed 0 bases, and the junction held 5 bases outside the gene matches. In germline, CDR1 is SNHLY, CDR2 FYNNEI. This CDR3 has 16 amino acids. CDR3 sequence: CASSISGKPNTGELFF. CDR3 DNA (partial): TGTGCCAGCAGTATTAGCGGGAAACCGAACACCGGGGAG.

In its sample, this clone was seen many times. The read finishes 3 residues shy of the CDR3 end, and the germline J gene is used to complete it. The chain links TRBV10-3 to TRBJ1-5; D is unclear. Germline CDR1 is ENHRY and CDR2 is SYGVKD. The CDR3 has 12 residues. Trimming cost V 9 bases and J 3 bases, with 9 bases left between them. CDR3 sequence: CAIGRDNQPQHF. The CDR3 DNA, read in part, is TGTGCCATTGGGCGCGACAATCAGCCC.

This clone was seen repeatedly, ten times or more. Sequencing ends 3 residues short of the CDR3 end; the germline J gene provides the rest. The chain employs TRBV5-4 and TRBJ1-2; maybe TRBD1 (5 bases). The V and J ends lost 5 bases and 7 bases respectively, with 18 bases between them. The CDR3 sequence is 14 residues long. Germline V gene sequence: CDR1 SGHNT, CDR2 YYREEE (reference sequence). The CDR3 region is CASRPLSPGGGYTF. CDR3 bases read: TGTGCCAGCAGACCGCTAAGCCCGGGGGGTGGC.

The table lists this clone with a few counts. The DNA ends 3 residues before the CDR3 does, and the rest of the CDR3 is filled in from the germline J gene. V is TRBV19 and J is TRBJ1-2; TRBD1 aligns across 7 bases. The CDR3 is 14 residues long. In germline, CDR1 is LNHDA, CDR2 SQIVND (reference sequence). The DNA read from the CDR3 is TGTGCCAGTACCCCCAGGGGAGGGGGCAGTGAC. Protein sequence: CASTPRGGGSD. The entire CDR3 is CASTPRGGGSDYTF. The whole variable domain, filled in from reference TRBV19 and TRBJ1-2, reads DGGITQSPKYLFRKEGQNVTLSCEQNLNHDAMYWYRQDPGQGLRLIYYSQIVNDFQKGDIAEGYSVSREKKESFPLTVTSAQKNPTAFYLCASTPRGGGSDYTFGSGTRLTVV.

This clone was detected only a few times. The chain's CDR3 is CASSGGQGFGYTF. CDR3 DNA (partial): TGTGCCAGCAGTGGGGGACAGGGATTTGGC. The chain joins TRBV2 to TRBJ1-2; 9 nucleotides agree with TRBD1. The read ends 3 residues shy of where the CDR3 ends; the end is completed using the germline J gene. After removal of 4 bases from V and 7 bases from J, the junction contained 4 bases not matched to a gene. The length of the CDR3 is 13 residues. The germline V gene encodes CDR1 SNHLY and CDR2 FYNNEI.

The table lists this clone with many counts. The missing CDR3 end, 3 residues past where the read stops, is filled in from the germline J gene. The rearrangement joins TRBV6-2 or TRBV6-3 to TRBJ1-2; possible D gene TRBD1, 5 bases. The CDR3 runs to 13 residues. Looked up from germline, CDR1 is MNHEY and CDR2 is SVGEGT. Trimming took off 3 bases at V and 5 bases at J, with 10 bases between the two ends. The CDR3 loop is CASSYPRVYGYTF. CDR3 DNA (partial): TGTGCCAGCAGTTATCCCAGGGTTTATGGC.

This clone is medium-sized in the sample. The read is 3 residues too short to cover the CDR3 end, so that end is filled in from the germline J gene. This sequence joins TRBV6-4 and TRBJ2-3; 8 bases map to TRBD2. V lost 0 bases to trimming and J lost 1 base; unmatched junction nucleotides: 0. Germline CDR1 MRHNA, CDR2 SNTAGT. CDR3 length equals 15 residues. The CDR3 DNA, read in part, is TGTGCCAGCAGTGACTCGCGGGGGGGCACAGATACG. It yields the protein CASSDSRGGTDT. The CDR3, in full, reads CASSDSRGGTDTQYF.

To note about this clone: The read comes to an end 3 residues before the CDR3 does, leaving the germline J gene to fill in the end. The same CDR3 can be traced to other DNA sequences in this sample. The gene calls are TRBV19 and TRBJ1-5; 8 bases fit TRBD1. The germline CDR1 and CDR2 sequences are LNHDA and SQIVND (reference sequence). CDR3 length: 14 residues. V lost 7 bases and J lost 4; bases outside the gene matches: 6. CDR3 bases read: TGTGCCAGTATTGCCCGACAGGGGAATCAGCCC. Its protein product is CASIARQGNQP. The CDR3, in full, reads CASIARQGNQPQHF. Full variable domain (remainder filled in from reference TRBV19 and TRBJ1-5): DGGITQSPKYLFRKEGQNVTLSCEQNLNHDAMYWYRQDPGQGLRLIYYSQIVNDFQKGDIAEGYSVSREKKESFPLTVTSAQKNPTAFYLCASIARQGNQPQHFGDGTRLSIL.